This T cell receptor (beta chain) was documented in a study of CXCR3-negative and CXCR3-positive naive CD8 T cells. General study results and limits: Whereas memory cells differed, naive CXCR3-negative and CXCR3-positive cells shared similar TRBV-TRBJ usage.

Libraries were UMI-labeled 5' RACE TRB cDNA. TCRdb re-called the 5' RACE reads and catalogs CDR3 proteins one per entry, DNA excluded. The ten most abundant clones cover roughly 14% of a sample with approximately 40,000 distinct CDR3 sequences. With respect to this clonotype: Its cognate antigen is unknown.

The CDR3 runs 14 residues. The germline V gene encodes CDR1 SGHVS and CDR2 FNYEAQ. Source material: memory CD8+ T cells from blood. The rearrangement joins TRBV7-6 to TRBJ2-7; no DNA is available, so the TRBD1 call from TCRdb remains unchecked. The TCR originated in a human donor in good health. Some clones in this sample may be carry-over from other donors' samples. The CDR3 region is CASSPGGRAYEQYF.